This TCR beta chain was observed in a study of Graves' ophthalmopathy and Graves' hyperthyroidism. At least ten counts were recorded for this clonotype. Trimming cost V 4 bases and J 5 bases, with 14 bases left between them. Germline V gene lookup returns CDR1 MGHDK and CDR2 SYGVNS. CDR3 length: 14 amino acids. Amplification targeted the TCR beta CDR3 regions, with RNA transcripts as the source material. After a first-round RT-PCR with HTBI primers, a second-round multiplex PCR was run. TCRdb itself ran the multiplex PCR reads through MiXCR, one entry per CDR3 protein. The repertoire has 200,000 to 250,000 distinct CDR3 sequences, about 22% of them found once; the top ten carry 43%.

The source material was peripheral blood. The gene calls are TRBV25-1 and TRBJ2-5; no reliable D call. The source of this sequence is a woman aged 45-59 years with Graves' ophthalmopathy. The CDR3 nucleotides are TGTGCCAGCAGTGCTTCTAATGGATGGGAGACCCAGTACTTC. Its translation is CASSASNGWETQYF.